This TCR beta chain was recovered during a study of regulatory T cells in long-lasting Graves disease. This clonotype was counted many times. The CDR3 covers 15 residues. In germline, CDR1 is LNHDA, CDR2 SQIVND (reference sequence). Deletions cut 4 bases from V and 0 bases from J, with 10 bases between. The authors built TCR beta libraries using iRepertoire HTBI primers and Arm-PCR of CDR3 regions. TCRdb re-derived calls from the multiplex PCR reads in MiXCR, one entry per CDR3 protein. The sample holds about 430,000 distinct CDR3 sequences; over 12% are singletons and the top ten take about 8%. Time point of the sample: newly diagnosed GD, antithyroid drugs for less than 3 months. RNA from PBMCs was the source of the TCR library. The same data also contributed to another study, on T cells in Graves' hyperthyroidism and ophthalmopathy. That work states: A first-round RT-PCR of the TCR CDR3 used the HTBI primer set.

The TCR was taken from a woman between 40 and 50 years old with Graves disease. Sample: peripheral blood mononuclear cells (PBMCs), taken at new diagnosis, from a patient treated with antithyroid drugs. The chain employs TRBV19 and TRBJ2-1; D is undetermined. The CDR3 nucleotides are TGTGCCAGTAGTACGGACGGCAGCTCCTACAATGAGCAGTTCTTC. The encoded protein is CASSTDGSSYNEQFF.